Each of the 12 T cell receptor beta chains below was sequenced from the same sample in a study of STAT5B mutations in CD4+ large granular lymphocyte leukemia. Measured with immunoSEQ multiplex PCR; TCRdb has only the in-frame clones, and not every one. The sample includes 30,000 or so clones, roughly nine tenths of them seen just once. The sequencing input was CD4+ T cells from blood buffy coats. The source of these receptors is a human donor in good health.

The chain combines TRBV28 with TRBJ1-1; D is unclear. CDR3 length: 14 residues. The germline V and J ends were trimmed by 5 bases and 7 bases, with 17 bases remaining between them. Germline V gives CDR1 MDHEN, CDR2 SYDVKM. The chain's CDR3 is CASSLPGSRDEAFF. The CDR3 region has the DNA TGTGCCAGCAGTCTCCCCGGGTCCCGGGATGAAGCTTTCTTT. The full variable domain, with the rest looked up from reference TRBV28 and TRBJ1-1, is DVKVTQSSRYLVKRTGEKVFLECVQDMDHENMFWYRQDPGLGLRLIYFSYDVKMKEKGDIPEGYSVSREKKERFSLILESASTNQTSMYLCASSLPGSRDEAFFGQGTRLTVV.

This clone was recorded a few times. In DNA form, the CDR3 reads TGTGCCTGGAGTGTCTCTAGCGGGACCTACAATGAGCAGTTCTTC. Protein sequence: CAWSVSSGTYNEQFF. The J gene is TRBJ2-1, the V gene TRBV30; 9 nucleotides agree with TRBD2. V lost 0 bases to trimming and J lost 2 bases; unmatched junction nucleotides: 2. Germline V lookup: CDR1 GTSNPN, CDR2 SVGIG (reference sequence). The length of the CDR3 is 15 residues.

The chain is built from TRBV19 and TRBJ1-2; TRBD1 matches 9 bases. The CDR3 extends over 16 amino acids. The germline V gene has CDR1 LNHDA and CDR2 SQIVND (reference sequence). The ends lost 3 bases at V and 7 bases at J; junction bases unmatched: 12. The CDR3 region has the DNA TGTGCCAGTAGTATTGAGGACAGGGGAGCGTTGTTTGGCTACACCTTC. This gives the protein CASSIEDRGALFGYTF.

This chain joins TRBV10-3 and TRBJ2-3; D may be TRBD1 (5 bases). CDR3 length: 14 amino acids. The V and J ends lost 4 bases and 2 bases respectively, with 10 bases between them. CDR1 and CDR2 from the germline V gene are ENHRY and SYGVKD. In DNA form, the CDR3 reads TGTGCCATCAGTGCGGACACCTCCACAGATACGCAGTATTTT. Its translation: CAISADTSTDTQYF.

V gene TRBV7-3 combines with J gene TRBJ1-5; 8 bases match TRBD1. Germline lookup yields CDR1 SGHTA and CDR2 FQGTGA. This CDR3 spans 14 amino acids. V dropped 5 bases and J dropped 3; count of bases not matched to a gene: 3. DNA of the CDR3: TGTGCCAGCAGCCCGACAGGGGCCAATCAGCCCCAGCATTTT. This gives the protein CASSPTGANQPQHF.

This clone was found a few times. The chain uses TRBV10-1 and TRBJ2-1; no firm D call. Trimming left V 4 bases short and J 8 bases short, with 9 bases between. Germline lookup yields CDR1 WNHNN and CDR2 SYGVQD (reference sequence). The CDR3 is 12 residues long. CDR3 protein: CASSGHKDEQFF. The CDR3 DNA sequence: TGCGCCAGCAGTGGCCATAAGGATGAGCAGTTCTTC.

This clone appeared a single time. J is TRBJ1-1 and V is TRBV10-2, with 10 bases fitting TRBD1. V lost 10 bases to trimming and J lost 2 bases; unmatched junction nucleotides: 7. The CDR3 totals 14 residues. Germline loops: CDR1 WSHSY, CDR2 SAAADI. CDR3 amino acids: CATLGTGANTEAFF. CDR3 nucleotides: TGCGCCACCCTGGGGACAGGGGCTAACACTGAAGCTTTCTTT.

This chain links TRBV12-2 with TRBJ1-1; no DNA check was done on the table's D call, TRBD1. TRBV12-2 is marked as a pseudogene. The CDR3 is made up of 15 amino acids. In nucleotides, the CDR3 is TGTGCAAGTCGTTCCCCGACAACAGAGAACACTGAAGCTTTCTTT. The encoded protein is CASRSPTTENTEAFF.

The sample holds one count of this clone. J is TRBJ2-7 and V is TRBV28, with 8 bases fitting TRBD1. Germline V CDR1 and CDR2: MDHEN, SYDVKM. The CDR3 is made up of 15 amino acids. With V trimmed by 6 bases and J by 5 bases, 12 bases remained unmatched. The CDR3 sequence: CASRPPGQGIHEQYF. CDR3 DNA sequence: TGTGCCAGCAGACCTCCCGGACAGGGCATTCACGAGCAGTACTTC.

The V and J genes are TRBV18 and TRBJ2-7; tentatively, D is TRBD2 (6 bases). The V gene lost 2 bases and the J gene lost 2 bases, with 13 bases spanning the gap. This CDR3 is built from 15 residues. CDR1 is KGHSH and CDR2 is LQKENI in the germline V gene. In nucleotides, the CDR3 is TGTGCCAGCTCACCAGACCCTAGCGCTACCTACGAGCAGTACTTC. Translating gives CASSPDPSATYEQYF.

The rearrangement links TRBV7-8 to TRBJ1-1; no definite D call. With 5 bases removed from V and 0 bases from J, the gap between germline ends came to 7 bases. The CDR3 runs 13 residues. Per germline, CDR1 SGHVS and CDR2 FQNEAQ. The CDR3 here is CASSRTVNTEAFF. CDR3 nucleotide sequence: TGTGCCAGCAGCCGGACTGTGAACACTGAAGCTTTCTTT.

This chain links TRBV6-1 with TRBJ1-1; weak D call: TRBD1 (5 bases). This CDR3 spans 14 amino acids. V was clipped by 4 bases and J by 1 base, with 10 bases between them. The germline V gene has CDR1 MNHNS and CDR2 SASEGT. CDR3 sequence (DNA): TGTGCCAGCAGTGCCCGGGGCGAGAACACTGAAGCTTTCTTT. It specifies CASSARGENTEAFF.